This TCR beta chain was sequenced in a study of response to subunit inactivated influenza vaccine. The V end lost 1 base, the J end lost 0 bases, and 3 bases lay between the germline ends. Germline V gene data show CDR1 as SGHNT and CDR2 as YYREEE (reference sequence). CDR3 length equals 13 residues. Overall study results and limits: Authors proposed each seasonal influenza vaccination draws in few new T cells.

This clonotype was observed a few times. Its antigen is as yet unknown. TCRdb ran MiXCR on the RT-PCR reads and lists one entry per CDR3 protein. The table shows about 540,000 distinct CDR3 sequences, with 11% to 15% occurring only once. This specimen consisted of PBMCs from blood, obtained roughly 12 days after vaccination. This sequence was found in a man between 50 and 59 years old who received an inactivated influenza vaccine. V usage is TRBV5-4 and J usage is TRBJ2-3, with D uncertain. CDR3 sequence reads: CASSLMSTDTQYF. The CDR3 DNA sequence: TGTGCCAGCAGCTTGATGAGCACAGATACGCAGTATTTT. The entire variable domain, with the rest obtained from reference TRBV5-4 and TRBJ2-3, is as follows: ETGVTQSPTHLIKTRGQQVTLRCSSQSGHNTVSWYQQALGQGPQFIFQYYREEENGRGNFPPRFSGLQFPNYSSELNVNALELDDSALYLCASSLMSTDTQYFGPGTRLTVL.